The 14 T cell receptor beta chains reported below all come from one sample, sequenced in a study of T and B cells in COVID-19 patients. Blood genomic DNA input for TRB amplification was roughly 230-550 ng. TRB rearrangements were amplified by multiplex PCR with BIOMED2 TRB-A/B primers. Via MiXCR, TCRdb re-called the multiplex PCR reads, giving one row per CDR3 protein. The sample records roughly 6,000 distinct CDR3 sequences, 33% being singletons. Sequencing was done on a sample of blood. The source is a human donor with active COVID-19.

In this sample, this clonotype turned up a few times. The chain uses TRBV7-2 and TRBJ2-5, with 10 bases fitting TRBD2. The germline V gene has CDR1 SGHTA and CDR2 FQGNSA. V shed 3 bases and J 1 base; nucleotides not matched to a gene: 5. This CDR3 is 16 amino acids long. The CDR3 sequence is CASSLGGLAVQETQYF. The DNA of the CDR3 is TGTGCCAGCAGCTTGGGCGGACTAGCGGTCCAAGAGACCCAGTACTTC.

The chain couples TRBV12-3 or TRBV12-4 to TRBJ2-2, with D tentatively TRBD2 (6 bases). The CDR3 consists of 15 residues. Deletions cut 6 bases from V and 1 base from J, with 12 bases between. CDR3 amino acids: CASRPPAGNTGELFF. DNA of the CDR3: TGTGCCAGCAGACCTCCAGCGGGGAACACCGGGGAGCTGTTTTTT.

The V gene is TRBV20-1, the J gene TRBJ1-5; the match to TRBD1 covers 9 bases. With V trimmed by 1 base and J by 3 bases, 4 bases remained unmatched. The CDR3 is 15 amino acids. The germline gives CDR1 DFQATT, CDR2 SNEGSKA (reference sequence). CDR3 sequence: CSARGGDRDNQPQHF. CDR3 nucleotide sequence: TGCAGTGCTAGAGGGGGGGACAGGGACAATCAGCCCCAGCATTTT.

There are a few counts of this clonotype. The CDR3 bases are TGTGCCAGCAGTTACTCATCGGGGAACGGCGGGGAAAATCAGCCCCAGCATTTT. It specifies CASSYSSGNGGENQPQHF. The rearrangement links TRBV6-6 to TRBJ1-5; D uncertain. CDR1 and CDR2 from the germline V gene are MNHNY and SVGAGI (reference sequence). Trimming took off 0 bases at V and 4 bases at J, with 19 bases between the two ends. The CDR3 consists of 18 residues.

The CDR3 loop is CASSRPAGTGEGQPQHF. For the CDR3, the DNA is TGTGCCAGTAGTAGGCCCGCCGGGACAGGGGAAGGACAGCCCCAGCATTTT. The V gene is TRBV19, the J gene TRBJ1-5; TRBD1 matches 10 bases. The junction had 13 bases not matched to a gene; V was cut back by 4 bases and J by 7 bases. There are 17 residues in the CDR3. Germline V gene sequence: CDR1 LNHDA, CDR2 SQIVND (reference sequence).

The chain joins TRBV5-4 to TRBJ2-3, with 11 bases aligning to TRBD2. Germline trimming cut 4 bases from V and 1 base from J; bases unmatched to any gene: 5. Germline V gene sequence: CDR1 SGHNT, CDR2 YYREEE (reference sequence). The CDR3 length is 16 residues. This chain's CDR3 is CASSHGTSGGTDTQYF. The CDR3 DNA reads as TGTGCCAGCAGCCATGGGACTAGCGGAGGCACAGATACGCAGTATTTT.

The genes are TRBV12-3 or TRBV12-4 and TRBJ2-7, with D possibly being TRBD1 or TRBD2 (5 bases each). CDR3 length: 12 residues. Trimming removed 7 bases from V and 5 bases from J, with 12 bases in between. This CDR3 reads CASKRGENEQYF. In nucleotides, the CDR3 is TGTGCCAGCAAGAGAGGGGAAAACGAGCAGTACTTC.

This clonotype has just a few counts. The gene calls are TRBV24-1 and TRBJ2-1; D is uncertain. The CDR3 is 12 residues long. CDR1 and CDR2 from the germline V gene are KGHDR and SFDVKD. Deletions cut 9 bases from V and 7 bases from J, with 12 bases between. CDR3 loop: CATSPWTNEQFF. CDR3 DNA: TGTGCCACCTCTCCCTGGACGAATGAGCAGTTCTTC.

This clonotype was picked up one time. The chain carries TRBV10-1 and TRBJ2-5, with D perhaps matching TRBD1 or TRBD2 (5 bases each). The CDR3 is 16 residues long. V shed 3 bases and J shed 5 bases, with 19 bases lying between them. CDR1 and CDR2 (germline): WNHNN, SYGVQD (reference sequence). Written as DNA, the CDR3 is TGCGCCAGCAGTGATCGGCTAGCTGGGGGTGTGGAGACCCAGTACTTC. This encodes CASSDRLAGGVETQYF.

This clonotype was seen only once. The chain recombines TRBV6-5 with TRBJ1-2; TRBD1 is a possible D gene (5 bases). Germline loops: CDR1 MNHEY, CDR2 SVGAGI. V shed 6 bases and J shed 7 bases, with 21 bases lying between them. The CDR3 is 15 residues long. Written as DNA, the CDR3 is TGTGCCAGCAGCTGGTCGAAGCGAGGGGAGGGTGGCTACACCTTC. It specifies CASSWSKRGEGGYTF.

This clonotype was counted a single time. The V gene is TRBV13, the J gene TRBJ2-5; D may correspond to TRBD1 or TRBD2 (6 bases each). The germline V and J ends were trimmed by 6 bases and 1 base, with 18 bases remaining between them. This CDR3 spans 16 amino acids. Germline loops: CDR1 PRHDT, CDR2 FYEKMQ (reference sequence). The CDR3 sequence: CASSVTRLGGQETQYF. The CDR3 region has the DNA TGTGCCAGCAGTGTAACACGACTAGGGGGCCAAGAGACCCAGTACTTC.

This rearrangement joins TRBV6-5 to TRBJ2-1, with D tentatively TRBD1 or TRBD2 (5 bases each). CDR3 length: 18 residues. Trimming removed 0 bases from V and 9 bases from J, with 24 bases in between. Germline CDR1 MNHEY, CDR2 SVGAGI. The CDR3 region has the DNA TGTGCCAGCAGTTACTCGACAGTCGTCAGCACCGAGGGAAGTGAGCAGTTCTTC. It specifies CASSYSTVVSTEGSEQFF.

This clonotype was picked up many times. The V and J genes are TRBV27 and TRBJ1-1, with D possibly being TRBD1 (5 bases). Germline CDR1 MNHEY, CDR2 SMNVEV (reference sequence). Trimming took 6 bases from V and 0 from J, leaving 14 bases between them. This CDR3 is built from 15 residues. Here the CDR3 reads CASRRVGTVNTEAFF. Here the CDR3 DNA reads TGTGCCAGCAGGAGAGTGGGGACTGTGAACACTGAAGCTTTCTTT.

This clonotype has more than one count but fewer than ten. The chain has TRBV30 and TRBJ2-1; 7 bases agree with TRBD1. The germline V gene encodes CDR1 GTSNPN and CDR2 SVGIG (reference sequence). There are 14 residues in the CDR3. With V trimmed by 3 bases and J by 8 bases, 10 bases remained unmatched. The CDR3 region is CAWSIGGGVDEQFF. In nucleotides, the CDR3 is TGTGCCTGGAGCATAGGGGGCGGAGTGGATGAGCAGTTCTTC.